Listed below are T cell receptor beta chains from one sample, sequenced in a study of post-analysis software for immune sequencing data. TCRdb re-derived calls from the PCR reads in MiXCR, one entry per CDR3 protein. The sample lists 600,000 to 700,000 distinct CDR3 sequences, 59% occurring once. Sequenced: blood. These receptors were taken from a girl between 2 and 10 years old with multiple sclerosis. CDR3s include the opening cysteine and the closing phenylalanine or tryptophan. The D gene is left open where the match is weak. A row's size may be missing; if present it is once, few, many or a size class.

>.|TRBJ2-7|TRBV5-4|TRBD2
TGTGCCAGCAGCCCACTAGCGGACAGCTCCTACGAGCAGTACTTC
CASSPLADSSYEQYF
>.|TRBJ2-7|TRBV6-5|TRBD1
TGTGCCAGCAGTTACTCGCCGGGACAGGGCTACGAGCAGTACTTC
CASSYSPGQGYEQYF
>once|TRBJ2-6|TRBV5-1|TRBD1
TGCGCCAGCAGGGCCGACTCCGGGACAGTGCCCTCTGGGGCCAACGTCCTGACTTTC
CASRADSGTVPSGANVLTF
>few|TRBJ2-5|TRBV6-6|.
TGTGCCAGCAGTTACAAGGGTTTAAAAAGCGGACAAGAGACCCAGTACTTC
CASSYKGLKSGQETQYF
>few|TRBJ2-1|TRBV15|.
TGTGCCACCAGCAGAGATAGGGGGGGAAATGAGCAGTTCTTC
CATSRDRGGNEQFF
>few|TRBJ1-5|TRBV15|.
TGTGCCACCAGCAGAGATCGTTCAGGAAGCAATCAGCCCCAGCATTTT
CATSRDRSGSNQPQHF
>.|TRBJ2-2|TRBV5-6|TRBD1
TGTGCCAGCAGCTTGCTCAGGGGGCTAATTCACACCGGGGAGCTGTTTTTT
CASSLLRGLIHTGELFF
>.|TRBJ2-5|TRBV5-6|.
TGTGCCAGCGGCTCTACAGCAGGGGCGACCCAGTACTTC
CASGSTAGATQYF
>few|TRBJ2-5|TRBV6-5|.
TGTGCCAGTGCCAGGAGCCTCCAAGAGACCCAGTACTTC
CASARSLQETQYF
>few|TRBJ2-1|TRBV9|TRBD2
TGTGCCAGCAGCCTGCTAGCGGGGAACTACAATGAGCAGTTCTTC
CASSLLAGNYNEQFF
>.|TRBJ2-1|TRBV24-1|TRBD1
TGTGTCACCAGTGATGGGGGACAGGGTGACTACAATGAGCAGTTCTTC
CVTSDGGQGDYNEQFF
>.|TRBJ2-5|TRBV7-2|TRBD1
TGTGCTAGCAGCTGGACAGGGGGCGGTATCAATGAGCAGTACTTC
CASSWTGGGINEQYF
>.|TRBJ1-5|TRBV20-1|TRBD1
TGCAGTGCTGCCCGGGACAGACTTAGCAATCAGCCCCAGCATTTT
CSAARDRLSNQPQHF
>once|TRBJ2-7|TRBV7-2|.
TGTGCCAGCCAAGCCGGGGCGATGTTCTACGAGCAGTACTTC
CASQAGAMFYEQYF
>.|TRBJ2-1|TRBV12-3/TRBV12-4|.
TGTGCCAGCAGGAACCTGGGGAGGCCGGGACAAAGGGCCTACAATGAGCAGTTCTTC
CASRNLGRPGQRAYNEQFF